The text below deals with one T cell receptor (beta chain). The antigen is not known. Clones were sequenced by immunoSEQ multiplex PCR, and TCRdb holds only the in-frame ones, with some missing. The sample lists 86,000 or so clones, roughly 92% occurring once. These data originate in a study of OX40 agonist ivuxolimab in advanced cancers. For the study at large: The dose-escalation group included hepatocellular carcinoma, melanoma, renal cell carcinoma and head and neck cancer.

Regarding the study as a whole: Researchers report that CD8+ T cells had, on average, more expanded clones than CD4+. With doses of 0.1-3.0 mg/kg, partial responders showed among the lowest clonal expansion. At 0.1 to 3.0 mg/kg, CD4+ and CD8+ blood T cells expanded clonally by week 6.

V dropped 2 bases and J dropped 0; count of bases not matched to a gene: 5. Germline V gene data show CDR1 as ENHRY and CDR2 as SYGVKD. The CDR3 covers 17 residues. The TCR originated in an adult with an advanced solid tumor such as melanoma, head and neck, liver or kidney cancer. Sequenced material: CD4+ or CD8+ T cells sorted from blood, taken in a trial of the OX40 agonist ivuxolimab. This chain joins TRBV10-3 and TRBJ2-3, with 10 bases aligning to TRBD2. CDR3 DNA sequence: TGTGCCATCAGTGAGCTGGTAGCGGGGGGAAGCACAGATACGCAGTATTTT. Its translation: CAISELVAGGSTDTQYF.